The clone carrying this T cell receptor (beta chain) was seen many times. The target antigen is unknown. Molecular barcoding with unique molecular identifiers was used for the TCRbeta library. TCRdb ran MiXCR on the PCR reads and lists one entry per CDR3 protein. The table records approximately 500,000 distinct CDR3 sequences, more than 9% of them present only once. The data are from a study of T-cell reconstitution after alpha-beta-depleted transplantation in children. Findings and caveats of the study: Two months or so post-transplant, alpha-beta T cells reportedly derived from several hundred expanded graft clones. For some patients, TCRbeta diversity was high at day 60 because of recipient T cells and thymic progenitors that survived.

The CDR3 runs 13 residues. The germline V gene has CDR1 SGHRS and CDR2 YFSETQ. V dropped 4 bases and J dropped 5; count of bases not matched to a gene: 3. This receptor was taken from a child aged 2 to 15 with inherited bone marrow failure, due to receive a stem cell transplant. The rearrangement uses TRBV5-1 and TRBJ2-1; TRBD1 matches 7 bases. The specimen comprised PBMCs, sampled before TCRalphabeta/CD19-depleted stem cell transplant. In nucleotides, the CDR3 is TGCGCCAGCAGCGTACAGGGGAACAATGAGCAGTTCTTC. Its protein is CASSVQGNNEQFF.